Listed below are T cell receptor beta chains from one sample, sequenced in a study of blood T cell repertoires in COVID-19. Clones were sequenced by immunoSEQ multiplex PCR, and TCRdb holds only the in-frame ones, with some missing. Of approximately 140,000 clones listed, over 80% are singletons. Source material: peripheral blood. The origin of the receptors is a man under 40 with COVID-19, enrolled during active disease. CDR3s include the opening cysteine and the closing phenylalanine or tryptophan. D genes are given only for firm matches. Where a row states a size, it is once, few, many or the class of an expanded clone; other rows omit it.

DNA: TGTGCCAGTAGTCACGCTGGGGGGGCCGGGGAGCTGTTTTTT; CDR3: CASSHAGGAGELFF; V: TRBV19; size: NA; D: TRBD2; J: TRBJ2-2
DNA: TGTGCCGCCAGAGGGACAGGCCGGAACAATGAGCAGTTCTTC; CDR3: CAARGTGRNNEQFF; V: TRBV6-5; size: once; D: TRBD1; J: TRBJ2-1
DNA: TGTGCCAGCAGTTCACTAGCGGGAGCGGGTTCAAACGAGCAGTACTTC; CDR3: CASSSLAGAGSNEQYF; V: TRBV27; size: NA; D: TRBD2; J: TRBJ2-7
DNA: TGTGCCAGTCAACCCCCCAGACACAGGAACACTGAAGCTTTCTTT; CDR3: CASQPPRHRNTEAFF; V: TRBV19; size: NA; D: NA; J: TRBJ1-1
DNA: TGTGCCAGCAGCTTCGACAGGGGACAAGAGACCCAGTACTTC; CDR3: CASSFDRGQETQYF; V: TRBV2; size: NA; D: TRBD1; J: TRBJ2-5
DNA: TGTGCCTGGAGTAAGACTAGCGGGAGGGCACACAATGAGCAGTTCTTC; CDR3: CAWSKTSGRAHNEQFF; V: TRBV30; size: NA; D: TRBD2; J: TRBJ2-1
DNA: TGTGCCAGTAGGTCGCTCAGGGGTTGGACTGAAGCTTTCTTT; CDR3: CASRSLRGWTEAFF; V: TRBV19; size: few; D: NA; J: TRBJ1-1
DNA: TGTGCCAGCAGTTCTCCTTACAAAGACTACGAGCAGTACTTC; CDR3: CASSSPYKDYEQYF; V: TRBV28; size: NA; D: NA; J: TRBJ2-7
DNA: TGCAGTGCCCCCGTGGATACGCAGTATTTT; CDR3: CSAPVDTQYF; V: TRBV20-1; size: NA; D: NA; J: TRBJ2-3
DNA: TGTGCCAGCTCACCACTCCCCAGGGGGAATAACGAGCAGTACTTC; CDR3: CASSPLPRGNNEQYF; V: TRBV18; size: NA; D: TRBD1; J: TRBJ2-7
DNA: TGTGCCAGCAGACAGGCGAGCTCCTATAATTCACCCCTCCACTTT; CDR3: CASRQASSYNSPLHF; V: TRBV6-5; size: NA; D: NA; J: TRBJ1-6
DNA: TGTGCCAGCAGTGATCGCGGGAGCTCCTACAATGAGCAGTTCTTC; CDR3: CASSDRGSSYNEQFF; V: TRBV6-4; size: NA; D: TRBD2; J: TRBJ2-1
DNA: TGTGCCAGCTCCTCAGGCCCAGGGGACACCGGGGAGCTGTTTTTT; CDR3: CASSSGPGDTGELFF; V: TRBV6-4; size: NA; D: NA; J: TRBJ2-2
DNA: TGTGCCTGGAGCTTTGGCGGGAGCACAGATACGCAGTATTTT; CDR3: CAWSFGGSTDTQYF; V: TRBV30; size: NA; D: NA; J: TRBJ2-3
DNA: TGTGCCAGCAGCCCCGGACAGGGGGTAGGAGAGCAGTTCTTC; CDR3: CASSPGQGVGEQFF; V: TRBV7-3; size: NA; D: TRBD1; J: TRBJ2-1
DNA: TGTGCCAGCAGTGGCACCCAGGGGCGCACTGAAGCTTTCTTT; CDR3: CASSGTQGRTEAFF; V: TRBV2; size: NA; D: NA; J: TRBJ1-1
DNA: TGCGCCAGCAGTGAGTCGAGCACTCATGGTACGCAGTATTTT; CDR3: CASSESSTHGTQYF; V: TRBV10-2; size: NA; D: NA; J: TRBJ2-3
DNA: TGTGCCAGCTCACCAGTAGACAGCGATCAGCCCCAGCATTTT; CDR3: CASSPVDSDQPQHF; V: TRBV18; size: NA; D: NA; J: TRBJ1-5
DNA: TGTGCCAGCAGTCTATCTCCCCAGGGAAACACTGAAGCTTTCTTT; CDR3: CASSLSPQGNTEAFF; V: TRBV27; size: NA; D: NA; J: TRBJ1-1
DNA: TGTGCCAGCAGTTTGCCTAAAGAGACCCAGTACTTC; CDR3: CASSLPKETQYF; V: TRBV28; size: NA; D: NA; J: TRBJ2-5
DNA: TGCAGCGTTACACAGGGTAACTATGGCTACACCTTC; CDR3: CSVTQGNYGYTF; V: TRBV29-1; size: NA; D: NA; J: TRBJ1-2
DNA: TGTGCCACCAGCAGATACTCGGAGACCCAGTACTTC; CDR3: CATSRYSETQYF; V: TRBV15; size: NA; D: NA; J: TRBJ2-5
DNA: TGTGCCAGCAGCTTAGGATTTACCGGGGTCGAGCAGTACTTC; CDR3: CASSLGFTGVEQYF; V: TRBV7-2; size: NA; D: NA; J: TRBJ2-7
DNA: TGTGCCAGCAGCTTAGCCTGGGTGTTAGCGGGAGGGCCGGTAGATACGCAGTATTTT; CDR3: CASSLAWVLAGGPVDTQYF; V: TRBV7-2; size: once; D: TRBD2; J: TRBJ2-3
DNA: TGTGCCAGCAGGGTGAGAGGTGCCAATGAGCAGTTCTTC; CDR3: CASRVRGANEQFF; V: TRBV28; size: NA; D: NA; J: TRBJ2-1
DNA: TGTGCCAGCAGCCCCCCGGGACTAGCGGGGGCCGCAGATACGCAGTATTTT; CDR3: CASSPPGLAGAADTQYF; V: TRBV7-2; size: once; D: TRBD2; J: TRBJ2-3
DNA: TGTGCCAGCAGCCCAGAAGGGGGACGGGTGTTCTTC; CDR3: CASSPEGGRVFF; V: TRBV7-2; size: NA; D: NA; J: TRBJ2-1
DNA: TGTGCCAGCAGTTTCGGACAGCGCCTTTACACTGAAGCTTTCTTT; CDR3: CASSFGQRLYTEAFF; V: TRBV28; size: NA; D: NA; J: TRBJ1-1
DNA: TGTGCCAGCAGCTCCGGGCCCGGGGGAAGCTCACCCCTCCACTTT; CDR3: CASSSGPGGSSPLHF; V: TRBV7-9; size: NA; D: NA; J: TRBJ1-6
DNA: TGTGCCAGCAGCTTAGTTGCGGGGTCCTACAATGAGCAGTTCTTC; CDR3: CASSLVAGSYNEQFF; V: TRBV7-2; size: NA; D: NA; J: TRBJ2-1
DNA: TGTGCCAGCAGCGTTCAGCAGGGGGCAGCCAAAAACATTCAGTACTTC; CDR3: CASSVQQGAAKNIQYF; V: TRBV9; size: NA; D: TRBD1; J: TRBJ2-4
DNA: TGTGCCAGCAGCTTCCAGGACACCGGGGAGCTGTTTTTT; CDR3: CASSFQDTGELFF; V: TRBV5-6; size: few; D: NA; J: TRBJ2-2
DNA: TGTGCCAGCAGTTTCGGGGGACAGTCGAACACTGAAGCTTTCTTT; CDR3: CASSFGGQSNTEAFF; V: TRBV6-5; size: once; D: TRBD1; J: TRBJ1-1
DNA: TGTGCCAGCAGCCCGGCTAGTTTCGATACGCAGTATTTT; CDR3: CASSPASFDTQYF; V: TRBV5-4; size: NA; D: NA; J: TRBJ2-3
DNA: TGTGCCATCAAGGAGAGGGAAACCTACGAGCAGTACTTC; CDR3: CAIKERETYEQYF; V: TRBV10-3; size: NA; D: NA; J: TRBJ2-7
DNA: TGTGCCAGTAGTATAGCTTTGGCAGGGGGCTACGAGCAGTACTTC; CDR3: CASSIALAGGYEQYF; V: TRBV19; size: NA; D: TRBD1; J: TRBJ2-7
DNA: TGTGCCAGCAGCGTAGAGAGGGATGGGGAGCAGTACTTC; CDR3: CASSVERDGEQYF; V: TRBV9; size: NA; D: NA; J: TRBJ2-7
DNA: TGTGCCACCCTGGAGGACAGGGACTATGGCTACACCTTC; CDR3: CATLEDRDYGYTF; V: TRBV6-5; size: NA; D: TRBD1; J: TRBJ1-2
DNA: TGTGCCAGCAGCGACAAGCCGAACACTGAAGCTTTCTTT; CDR3: CASSDKPNTEAFF; V: TRBV6-4; size: NA; D: NA; J: TRBJ1-1
DNA: TGCGCCAGCCGGACAGGATACGAGCAGTACTTC; CDR3: CASRTGYEQYF; V: TRBV5-1; size: NA; D: TRBD1; J: TRBJ2-7
DNA: TGTGCCAGCAGCCTGGACAGGGATCAGCCCCAGCATTTT; CDR3: CASSLDRDQPQHF; V: TRBV7-9; size: once; D: TRBD1; J: TRBJ1-5
DNA: TGTGCCAGCAGCTTAGCGGCCGGGGAGGGGGAGCTGTTTTTT; CDR3: CASSLAAGEGELFF; V: TRBV7-2; size: NA; D: NA; J: TRBJ2-2
DNA: TGTGCCAGCTCACCACCGTCAAACTCTGGAAACACCATATATTTT; CDR3: CASSPPSNSGNTIYF; V: TRBV18; size: few; D: NA; J: TRBJ1-3
DNA: TGTGCCAGCAGCTTGGGTGGGAGAACTGAAGCTTTCTTT; CDR3: CASSLGGRTEAFF; V: TRBV5-5; size: NA; D: NA; J: TRBJ1-1
DNA: TGTGCCAGCAGTTTTATTGGGGAGGGGAAGGGGAATCAGCCCCAGCATTTT; CDR3: CASSFIGEGKGNQPQHF; V: TRBV28; size: few; D: NA; J: TRBJ1-5
DNA: TGTGCCAGCTTAAGGGGGTCCTACGAGCAGTACTTC; CDR3: CASLRGSYEQYF; V: TRBV7-2; size: NA; D: NA; J: TRBJ2-7
DNA: TGCGCCAGCAGCTTGGGGCAGGGACTTACTGAAGCTTTCTTT; CDR3: CASSLGQGLTEAFF; V: TRBV5-1; size: few; D: NA; J: TRBJ1-1
DNA: TGCGCCAGCACTGGTAGCATGAACACTGAAGCTTTCTTT; CDR3: CASTGSMNTEAFF; V: TRBV10-1; size: NA; D: NA; J: TRBJ1-1
DNA: TGTGCCAGCAGGCTGACTAGCGGGAGCCTCTACGAGCAGTACTTC; CDR3: CASRLTSGSLYEQYF; V: TRBV7-2; size: once; D: TRBD2; J: TRBJ2-7
DNA: TGCGCCAGCAGCCTACCCACGTCCATGAACACTGAAGCTTTCTTT; CDR3: CASSLPTSMNTEAFF; V: TRBV5-1; size: NA; D: NA; J: TRBJ1-1
DNA: TGTGCCATCAGGCGACAGGGGGGCACAGATACGCAGTATTTT; CDR3: CAIRRQGGTDTQYF; V: TRBV10-3; size: NA; D: TRBD1; J: TRBJ2-3
DNA: TGTGCCAGCAGCTTGGCTCGGGGAAGCGCCGGGGAGCTGTTTTTT; CDR3: CASSLARGSAGELFF; V: TRBV5-4; size: once; D: NA; J: TRBJ2-2
DNA: TGTGCCAGCAGCCGAGGACAGGGAGTATCTCTTGGAAACACCATATATTTT; CDR3: CASSRGQGVSLGNTIYF; V: TRBV7-8; size: NA; D: TRBD1; J: TRBJ1-3
DNA: TGTGCCAGCAGCCCAGCCGGGGGGGAAGAGACCCAGTACTTC; CDR3: CASSPAGGEETQYF; V: TRBV28; size: once; D: TRBD2; J: TRBJ2-5
DNA: TGCAGCGTTGAACCCCGGGGTAGCGGGAAGGGCGAGCAGTACTTC; CDR3: CSVEPRGSGKGEQYF; V: TRBV29-1; size: NA; D: TRBD2; J: TRBJ2-7
DNA: TGCAGCGTTGAAGACCCCGGGACAGCGAACACCGGGGAGCTGTTTTTT; CDR3: CSVEDPGTANTGELFF; V: TRBV29-1; size: NA; D: TRBD1; J: TRBJ2-2
DNA: TGTGCCAGCACCGCAGGGGGCACAACTAATGAAAAACTGTTTTTT; CDR3: CASTAGGTTNEKLFF; V: TRBV28; size: NA; D: TRBD1; J: TRBJ1-4
DNA: TGCGCCAGCAGTGAGTCGTCAGTGGATACGCAGTATTTT; CDR3: CASSESSVDTQYF; V: TRBV10-2; size: NA; D: NA; J: TRBJ2-3